Presented here are 13 T cell receptor beta chains from one specimen sequenced in a study of Ad26.COV2.S vaccination and SARS-CoV-2 variants. Noted treatment: about 20 received Ad26.COV2.S at low or high dose, single or two shots; about 5 received placebo; per-sample allocation not given. Collection of the samples took place on day 63 after the first injection of vaccine or placebo. Generated by immunoSEQ multiplex PCR, the TCRdb table keeps only in-frame clones and is missing some. The sample has fewer than 500,000 clones, 75% to 90% seen once. This material consisted of peripheral blood, taken in a trial of Ad26.COV2.S vaccine versus placebo. All receptors derive from a person between 18 and 60 years old who received the Ad26.COV2.S COVID-19 vaccine or a placebo.

The chain recombines TRBV2 with TRBJ1-2; the D is unclear. The V and J ends lost 6 bases and 0 bases respectively, with 8 bases between them. CDR3 length: 13 residues. Germline V gene lookup returns CDR1 SNHLY and CDR2 FYNNEI. The DNA for the CDR3 is TGTGCCAGCAGCGACGACACTAACTATGGCTACACCTTC. Its protein is CASSDDTNYGYTF. The full variable domain, completed using reference TRBV2 and TRBJ1-2, is EPEVTQTPSHQVTQMGQEVILRCVPISNHLYFYWYRQILGQKVEFLVSFYNNEISEKSEIFDDQFSVERPDGSNFTLKIRSTKLEDSAMYFCASSDDTNYGYTFGSGTRLTVV.

The chain links TRBV28 to TRBJ1-6, with 10 bases matching TRBD1. The CDR3 is 12 residues long. In germline, CDR1 is MDHEN, CDR2 SYDVKM. The V segment lost 10 bases and the J segment 10 bases; nucleotides outside the gene matches: 4. In DNA, the CDR3 is TGTGCCATTACGGACAGGGGGTCACCCCTCCACTTT. This codes for CAITDRGSPLHF.

This chain connects TRBV14 to TRBJ2-7; no clear D. Trimming cost V 0 bases and J 6 bases, with 9 bases left between them. This CDR3 is built from 13 residues. In germline, CDR1 is SGHDN, CDR2 FVKESK. CDR3 DNA: TGTGCCAGCAGCCAAGAACACGCCGGCGAGCAGTACGTC. It codes for CASSQEHAGEQYV.

The chain carries TRBV4-1 and TRBJ2-2, with 8 bases fitting TRBD2. J was trimmed by 4 bases and V by 2 bases; bases with no gene match: 6. CDR1 and CDR2 (germline): MGHRA, YSYEKL. This CDR3 has 16 amino acids. The CDR3 DNA sequence: TGCGCCAGCAGCCAACGGTCGAGCGGGGGCACCGGGGAGCTGTTTTTT. Translation: CASSQRSSGGTGELFF.

The chain couples TRBV4-1 to TRBJ1-2; no reliable D call. The V end lost 6 bases, the J end lost 2 bases, and 19 bases lay between the germline ends. Germline V CDR1 and CDR2: MGHRA, YSYEKL. This CDR3 spans 16 amino acids. The DNA for the CDR3 is TGCGCCAGCAGTCCCCGGGTGGAGGTACTGAACTATGGCTACACCTTC. It yields the protein CASSPRVEVLNYGYTF.

The chain uses TRBV6-5 and TRBJ1-2, with unresolved D. CDR1 is MNHEY and CDR2 is SVGAGI in the germline V gene. The germline V and J ends were trimmed by 5 bases and 5 bases, with 18 bases remaining between them. The CDR3 runs 15 residues. The CDR3 DNA reads TGTGCCAGCAGTCAACTTTTCGGATTAGGGTATGGCTACACCTTC. It is translated as CASSQLFGLGYGYTF.

This rearrangement joins TRBV29-1 to TRBJ1-6, with 7 bases fitting TRBD1. Germline CDR1 SQVTM, CDR2 ANQGSEA. Trimming took 5 bases from V and 2 from J; bases not matched to a gene: 3. This CDR3 comprises 14 residues. DNA for the CDR3: TGCAGCGTTACAGGGGATACCTATAATTCACCCCTCCACTTT. Encoded protein: CSVTGDTYNSPLHF.

The CDR3 spells CASSPPDSSDTQYF. CDR3 nucleotide sequence: TGTGCCAGCTCACCACCGGATAGCTCCGATACGCAGTATTTT. This chain uses TRBV18 with TRBJ2-3; D ambiguous. Trimming stripped 0 bases from V and 6 bases from J, with 10 bases between. The CDR3 spans 14 residues. In germline, CDR1 is KGHSH, CDR2 LQKENI.

V is TRBV7-2 and J is TRBJ1-2, with 8 bases aligning to TRBD1. CDR3 length equals 13 residues. The V gene end was trimmed by 6 bases and the J gene end by 4 bases; junction bases not matched to a gene: 4. Germline V lookup: CDR1 SGHTA, CDR2 FQGNSA. For the CDR3, the DNA is TGTGCCAGCAGTAACGACAGGGGCTATGGCTACACCTTC. This translates into CASSNDRGYGYTF.

This chain uses TRBV6-1 with TRBJ2-6, with unresolved D. Germline loops: CDR1 MNHNS, CDR2 SASEGT. This CDR3 has 18 residues. V shed 0 bases and J shed 0 bases, with 12 bases lying between them. CDR3 region: CASSEATDVFSGANVLTF. The CDR3 region has the DNA TGTGCCAGCAGTGAAGCGACGGACGTTTTCTCTGGGGCCAACGTCCTGACTTTC.

V usage is TRBV28 and J usage is TRBJ1-5; 8 bases match TRBD1. Germline values: CDR1 MDHEN, CDR2 SYDVKM. V was clipped by 6 bases and J by 2 bases; unmatched bases: 6. CDR3 size: 15 residues. The CDR3 protein is CASSPGQGGNQPQHF. CDR3 DNA: TGTGCCAGCAGCCCTGGACAGGGTGGCAATCAGCCCCAGCATTTT.

The CDR3 DNA follows: TGCGCCAGCAGCCAAGCCGGACAGGGAGGGCGCGGGGCCAACGTCCTGACTTTC. Translating gives CASSQAGQGGRGANVLTF. V gene TRBV4-3 combines with J gene TRBJ2-6, with a possible D match to TRBD1 (8 bases). The CDR3 is 18 residues long. The ends were cut back, 1 base at V and 4 bases at J, with 17 bases in the middle. Germline CDR1 is LGHNA and CDR2 is YSLEER.

This chain uses TRBV7-9 with TRBJ2-7, with TRBD1 matching 7 bases. The germline gives CDR1 SEHNR, CDR2 FQNEAQ (reference sequence). The CDR3 totals 13 residues. J gave up 4 bases and V 3 bases, and 3 bases lay outside the gene matches. The CDR3 coding sequence is TGTGCCAGCAGCTTTATGACAGGGTACGAGCAGTACTTC. It encodes CASSFMTGYEQYF.